This note documents a single T cell receptor beta chain sequence. The antigen this receptor binds is unknown. No qualities accompany the bases; no much larger clone lies one base away. To demonstrate the VDJtools post-analysis software, TCR beta repertoires were profiled from the peripheral blood of over ten young patients with multiple sclerosis. The patients with multiple sclerosis were children and adolescents between 6 and 15 years of age. The data were taken from a study of post-analysis software for immune sequencing data (dated by TCRdb to about 2015). With respect to the entire study: Disease courses on record covered relapsing-remitting, secondary progressive and progressive-relapsing multiple sclerosis, though some patients had no subtype annotation. The multiple sclerosis patient repertoires were compared with more than 9 previously published healthy control repertoires from donors aged about 6 to 26 years. A subset of samples was prepared in parallel using single-end sample barcoding, then pooled and co-amplified after Illumina adapter ligation. The research as a whole found: Significantly higher frequencies in patients than in controls were found for several TRBV segments, including TRBV5-6, TRBV5-1 and TRBV20-1. Strong co-clustering of samples prepared in the same batch was shown by direct clustering with F measure, prompting a batch-effect correction. Compared with controls, multiple sclerosis patients had significantly lower normalized Chao1 diversity, a finding suggesting substantial peripheral T-cell clonal expansion. The multiple sclerosis patient group was slightly younger than the control group.

The library was obtained by PCR. These reads were obtained on an Illumina HiSeq 2500. Unique molecular identifiers were incorporated into TCR beta cDNA libraries to reduce PCR and sequencing biases. Around 500,000 cDNA molecules were obtained for every 1 to 10 million input T cells, so each molecule roughly corresponded to one T cell. The patient libraries were prepared and sequenced using the same protocol as the earlier healthy control dataset. Within a given batch, samples were prepared together, multiplexed and sequenced on the same HiSeq lane. The study's own analysis went as follows. MIGEC was used to process the raw barcoded reads, and molecular identifier groups with only a single read were discarded before consensus assembly and CDR3 extraction. VDJtools was used for post-analysis of the clonotype tables, with diversity normalized by down-sampling every dataset to the smallest sample size. Repertoire overlap clustering matched CDR3 amino acid but not nucleotide sequences to correct batch-related cross-sample contamination. The public reads were reanalyzed by TCRdb: fastp trimming at Q25, MiXCR alignment, in-frame beta chains only. Rows matching on CDR3 protein sequence are summarized as one entry with the most common DNA and genes. These V and J calls rely on TCRdb rather than the paper's analysis. A total of hundreds of thousands of distinct CDR3 sequences appear in this sample, around 53% of them only once. The ten largest clones add up to 4.6% of the sample.

V and J are truncated by 6 bases and 2 bases respectively, leaving an intervening sequence of 16 bases. Including the terminal cysteine and phenylalanine, the CDR3 comprises 15 residues. Kept here is only the CDR3 DNA, which spans 45 bases and is read in frame from base 1. The CDR1 and CDR2 encoded by the germline V gene are MNHEY and SVGAGI. Rearrangement joined TRBV6-5 to TRBJ1-2; the D gene is unclear. Source material: blood. The sequence came from a girl aged 5 to 17 with multiple sclerosis. The sequenced DNA: TGTGCCAGCAGCGACCGAATAGGGCGCAACTATGGCTACACCTTC. Its product reads: CASSDRIGRNYGYTF.